This paragraph reports one T cell receptor (beta chain). The antigen remains undetermined. Time point: sample taken at primary tumor resection. Whole RNA, isolated from tumor, nontumor lung or frozen PBMC, was sequenced without prior sorting. A total of some 70 untreated early-stage non-small cell lung cancer patients served as donors. Each TCR cDNA molecule carried a unique molecular identifier. TCRdb called the 5' RACE reads again in MiXCR, with one record for every CDR3 protein. Of about 56,000 distinct CDR3 sequences in the sample, around 8.4% are singletons; the top ten hold roughly 16%. The data are from a study of spatial heterogeneity in lung cancer. In the study overall: Sequence detection consistently recorded a greater number of beta-chain than alpha-chain sequences. The study, taken as a whole, reports: More often at tumor resection than at routine follow-up, ubiquitous expanded tumor TCRs were detected in the blood.

CDR1 is SGHKS, CDR2 YYEKEE, per germline (reference sequence). The CDR3 runs 13 residues. Trimming pared 5 bases from V and 16 bases from J, leaving 22 bases between. This clonotype was obtained from a female donor with early-stage non-small cell lung cancer. The source material was PBMCs, sampled at surgery. The chain links TRBV5-5 to TRBJ1-5; tentatively, D is TRBD1 (6 bases). CDR3 bases: TGTGCCAGCAGGAATTCTCCTCGGGACAAATCCCATTTT. It yields the protein CASRNSPRDKSHF.